What follows are 8 T cell receptor beta chains derived from one specimen sequenced in a study of identical twins. MiXCR was run by TCRdb on the 5' RACE reads, yielding one entry per CDR3 protein. The table has under 1 million distinct CDR3 sequences, roughly an eighth seen once. The same data also went into a second study, on yellow fever vaccine responses in identical twins.

Sequencing was carried out using PBMCs. These receptors originate from a woman aged 18-35 years in good health.

This chain links TRBV13 with TRBJ2-1; maybe TRBD1 (6 bases). Trimming removed 5 bases at V and 2 bases at J, with 19 bases between. The CDR3 consists of 17 residues. CDR1 PRHDT and CDR2 FYEKMQ come from the germline V gene (reference sequence). The CDR3 loop reads CASSPRGIARAYNEQFF. CDR3 nucleotides: TGTGCCAGCAGCCCTAGGGGGATAGCGAGAGCCTACAATGAGCAGTTCTTC.

This clonotype has a handful of counts. This chain uses TRBV25-1 with TRBJ2-2, with 16 nucleotides matching TRBD2. CDR1 and CDR2 from the germline V gene are MGHDK and SYGVNS. There are 19 residues in the CDR3. The trim removed 1 base at V and 1 base at J, leaving 3 bases unmatched. The CDR3 reads CASSELGTSGRENTGELFF. CDR3 in DNA: TGTGCCAGCAGTGAATTGGGGACTAGCGGGAGGGAGAACACCGGGGAGCTGTTTTTT.

This rearrangement joins TRBV4-1 to TRBJ2-3; 16 bases are a match to TRBD2. Germline V lookup: CDR1 MGHRA, CDR2 YSYEKL. V was clipped by 1 base and J by 1 base; unmatched bases: 5. This CDR3 spans 19 amino acids. This CDR3 reads CASSQVGTSGGGRTDTQYF. The CDR3 bases are TGCGCCAGCAGCCAAGTAGGGACTAGCGGGGGGGGGCGCACAGATACGCAGTATTTT.

This clonotype appeared a few times. The J gene is TRBJ1-2, the V gene TRBV29-1; D is ambiguous. Germline CDR1 is SQVTM and CDR2 is ANQGSEA. There are 13 residues in the CDR3. Trimming left V 1 base short and J 5 bases short, with 11 bases between. The CDR3 DNA reads as TGCAGCGTTGAAGTTGTACAGCAGTATGGCTACACCTTC. Amino acids: CSVEVVQQYGYTF.

V gene TRBV4-1 combines with J gene TRBJ2-1; either TRBD1 or TRBD2 may supply D (5 bases each). Looked up from germline, CDR1 is MGHRA and CDR2 is YSYEKL. V was trimmed by 4 bases and J by 11 bases, leaving 15 bases between them. CDR3 length equals 13 residues. The CDR3 sequence is CASSPNSGLQQFF. As DNA, the CDR3 is TGCGCCAGCAGCCCCAATTCGGGGCTGCAGCAGTTCTTC.

In this sample, this clonotype turned up a few times. V usage is TRBV28 and J usage is TRBJ2-3; a possible D gene is TRBD2 (5 bases). The V end lost 6 bases, the J end lost 8 bases, and 15 bases lay between the germline ends. This CDR3 is 13 amino acids long. Germline values: CDR1 MDHEN, CDR2 SYDVKM. The CDR3 reads CASSRQLERTQYF. CDR3 coding DNA: TGTGCCAGCAGCCGTCAACTAGAACGTACGCAGTATTTT.

V gene TRBV9 combines with J gene TRBJ1-6, with D maybe TRBD1 (5 bases). Germline V gene lookup returns CDR1 SGDLS and CDR2 YYNGEE. This CDR3 region has 13 residues. V lost 2 bases, J lost 9 bases, and 9 bases lay in between. Here the CDR3 reads CASSVGGGSPLHF. The CDR3 coding sequence is TGTGCCAGCAGCGTCGGCGGGGGTTCACCCCTCCACTTT.

The rearrangement uses TRBV15 and TRBJ2-6; TRBD2 matches at 7 bases. Losses at the gene ends were 0 bases for V and 0 bases for J; bases not matched to a gene: 14. The length of the CDR3 is 21 residues. The germline gives CDR1 LNHNV, CDR2 YYDKDF (reference sequence). CDR3 in DNA: TGTGCCACCAGCAGAGAGGGGCTTAGACAACGGACTAGCTCTGGGGCCAACGTCCTGACTTTC. The encoded protein is CATSREGLRQRTSSGANVLTF.